This T cell receptor (beta chain) comes out of a study of blood T cell repertoires in COVID-19. Study-wide background: Researchers got acute and convalescent COVID-19 samples from the United States, Italy and Spain.

Trimming left V 4 bases short and J 6 bases short, with 12 bases between. The CDR3 sequence is 13 residues long. Germline CDR1 WSHSY, CDR2 SAAADI. Authors' methods: The authors estimated nucleated cell counts from reference gene primer amplification. The method was immunoSEQ multiplex PCR; TCRdb's version includes in-frame clones alone and lacks a portion of them. That table gives V, J and clone size, and the DNA gave D and trimming. The repertoire includes around 26,000 clones, about 89% of them detected once, and 2.7% sits in the top ten. The specimen was peripheral blood. V and J are TRBV10-2 and TRBJ2-5; D not certain. The receptor was isolated from a human donor in a cohort sampled during active COVID-19. CDR3 residues: CASSAQRRQTQYF. CDR3 in DNA: TGCGCCAGCAGTGCACAGAGACGACAGACCCAGTACTTC.